This T cell receptor (beta chain) is drawn from a study of identical twins. TCRdb re-derived calls from the 5' RACE reads in MiXCR, one entry per CDR3 protein. This sample has hundreds of thousands of distinct CDR3 sequences, with roughly an eighth found just once. Trimming left V 6 bases short and J 7 bases short, with 13 bases between. Germline V gene lookup returns CDR1 PRHDT and CDR2 FYEKMQ (reference sequence). The CDR3 totals 12 residues. Each donor was a healthy Caucasian. About this clonotype: Its antigen is not identified.

Study results and caveats: For out-of-frame beta sequences, excess twin sharing was weaker. Cord blood beta clonotypes present at high abundance carried fewer insertions; no such pattern appeared in memory repertoires. Compared with models, monozygotic twins showed more out-of-frame TCR alpha sharing.

These data also featured in a second study, about yellow fever vaccine responses in identical twins.

The clonotype originates from a woman in her late teens or twenties in good health. The specimen was PBMCs. V is TRBV13 and J is TRBJ2-7; possible D gene TRBD2, 6 bases. In DNA form, the CDR3 reads TGTGCCAGCAGAATAGCCGGGGGTGAGCAGTACGTC. Protein: CASRIAGGEQYV.